The 32 T cell receptor beta chains in this list originate from one sample, sequenced in a study of blood T cell repertoires in COVID-19. Sequencing was performed with immunoSEQ multiplex PCR; in TCRdb, only in-frame clones are kept and a portion is missing. The table lists 200,000 to 300,000 clones, 87% of them singletons. The sequencing input was peripheral blood. All receptors come from a woman aged 50 to 65 with acute or convalescent COVID-19.

The chain carries TRBV5-8 and TRBJ2-5; 7 bases line up with TRBD1. The CDR3 runs to 13 residues. Germline V gives CDR1 SGHTS, CDR2 YDEGEE. J was trimmed by 2 bases and V by 5 bases; bases with no gene match: 3. CDR3 protein: CASRPGQQETQYF. The CDR3 nucleotides are TGTGCCAGCAGGCCGGGACAGCAAGAGACCCAGTACTTC.

The rearrangement links TRBV7-9 to TRBJ1-1, with D perhaps matching TRBD1 (6 bases). V lost 1 base and J lost 8, with 11 bases in between. CDR3 length: 13 amino acids. Germline V gene data show CDR1 as SEHNR and CDR2 as FQNEAQ (reference sequence). CDR3 DNA: TGTGCCAGCAGCTTAGAACAGGGTTCCGAAGCTTTCTTT. Translation gives CASSLEQGSEAFF. The variable domain in full, with the rest retrieved from reference TRBV7-9 and TRBJ1-1, is DTGVSQNPRHKITKRGQNVTFRCDPISEHNRLYWYRQTLGQGPEFLTYFQNEAQLEKSRLLSDRFSAERPKGSFSTLEIQRTEQGDSAMYLCASSLEQGSEAFFGQGTRLTVV.

Only a few counts were recorded for this clone. The chain links TRBV18 to TRBJ1-5, with 7 bases matching TRBD1. V was clipped by 1 base and J by 0 bases; unmatched bases: 3. This CDR3 spans 16 amino acids. Germline CDR1 KGHSH, CDR2 LQKENI. The CDR3 DNA reads TGTGCCAGCTCACCACAGGGGGCGGGTAGCAATCAGCCCCAGCATTTT. Translating gives CASSPQGAGSNQPQHF.

The rearrangement joins TRBV15 to TRBJ1-1; 7 bases are a match to TRBD1. J gave up 0 bases and V 5 bases, and 18 bases lay outside the gene matches. This CDR3 is 19 amino acids long. In germline, CDR1 is LNHNV, CDR2 YYDKDF (reference sequence). Here the CDR3 DNA reads TGTGCCACCAGCCCCCGAGGCCCCAGGACAGGCAGGGTGAACACTGAAGCTTTCTTT. It specifies CATSPRGPRTGRVNTEAFF.

V usage is TRBV4-1 and J usage is TRBJ2-3; tentatively, D is TRBD2 (6 bases). The CDR3 totals 17 residues. V was pared by 0 bases and J by 3 bases, with 16 bases between. Germline V gene data show CDR1 as MGHRA and CDR2 as YSYEKL. The CDR3 bases are TGCGCCAGCAGCCAAGAATTCGCTGGGGGGAGGACAGATACGCAGTATTTT. Translation: CASSQEFAGGRTDTQYF.

The chain uses TRBV7-9 and TRBJ1-5, with D hard to call. Germline V gene data show CDR1 as SEHNR and CDR2 as FQNEAQ (reference sequence). The CDR3 is 13 amino acids. V lost 1 base and J 7 bases, leaving 8 bases between the germline ends. In DNA, the CDR3 is TGTGCCAGCAGCTTAGGGAGGGCCCAGCCCCAGCATTTT. Residues: CASSLGRAQPQHF.

This clone was seen a single time. The chain is built from TRBV2 and TRBJ1-2, with 8 bases identical to TRBD1. The V and J ends lost 6 bases and 8 bases, in that order; junction bases with no gene match: 5. The CDR3 is 12 amino acids. The germline gives CDR1 SNHLY, CDR2 FYNNEI. The CDR3 DNA reads TGTGCCAGCAGATGGACAGGGAACGGCTACACCTTC. Its protein product is CASRWTGNGYTF. The full variable domain, in which reference TRBV2 and TRBJ1-2 provide the parts outside the CDR3, is EPEVTQTPSHQVTQMGQEVILRCVPISNHLYFYWYRQILGQKVEFLVSFYNNEISEKSEIFDDQFSVERPDGSNFTLKIRSTKLEDSAMYFCASRWTGNGYTFGSGTRLTVV.

The chain recombines TRBV4-1 with TRBJ1-1, with 10 positions matching TRBD1. This CDR3 spans 16 amino acids. The germline V gene has CDR1 MGHRA and CDR2 YSYEKL. V shed 3 bases, J shed 3 bases, and the junction held 7 bases outside the gene matches. The CDR3 sequence: CASSHGQGDRDTEAFF. CDR3 sequence (DNA): TGCGCCAGCAGCCACGGACAGGGGGATCGTGACACTGAAGCTTTCTTT.

CDR3 sequence (DNA): TGTGCCAGCAGTTTCATGGTAGGGACAGGGGTTAATGAGCAGTTCTTC. The encoded protein is CASSFMVGTGVNEQFF. The chain recombines TRBV28 with TRBJ2-1; 10 bases are a match to TRBD1. V dropped 3 bases and J dropped 7; count of bases not matched to a gene: 9. The CDR3 sequence is 16 residues long. Germline loops: CDR1 MDHEN, CDR2 SYDVKM.

The chain recombines TRBV27 with TRBJ2-3; 10 bases fit TRBD1. V gave up 5 bases and J gave up 2 bases; unmatched junction bases: 13. Germline V lookup: CDR1 MNHEY, CDR2 SMNVEV (reference sequence). This CDR3 spans 18 amino acids. CDR3 protein: CASSANLGQGGYTDTQYF. Here the CDR3 DNA reads TGTGCCAGCAGTGCGAATTTAGGACAGGGGGGTTACACAGATACGCAGTATTTT.

The V call is TRBV7-9, the J call TRBJ1-6; D is undetermined. The germline V gene has CDR1 SEHNR and CDR2 FQNEAQ (reference sequence). V shed 5 bases and J shed 8 bases, with 10 bases lying between them. The CDR3 sequence is 13 residues long. CDR3 protein: CASSAGWDSPLHF. In DNA form, the CDR3 reads TGTGCCAGCAGCGCCGGGTGGGATTCACCCCTCCACTTT.

The rearrangement joins TRBV2 to TRBJ1-4; TRBD1 agrees at 9 bases. The V and J ends lost 3 bases and 8 bases, in that order; junction bases with no gene match: 4. Germline-derived CDR1 and CDR2 are SNHLY and FYNNEI. The CDR3 has 14 amino acids. The CDR3 loop is CASSDRDRVEKLFF. The CDR3 region has the DNA TGTGCCAGCAGTGATCGGGACAGGGTCGAAAAACTGTTTTTT.

The V gene is TRBV19, the J gene TRBJ2-3; 7 nucleotides match TRBD2. Germline CDR1 is LNHDA and CDR2 is SQIVND (reference sequence). The J segment lost 1 base and the V segment lost 0 bases, leaving 10 bases of the junction unmatched. The CDR3 extends over 18 amino acids. The CDR3 bases are TGTGCCAGTAGTATAGATGGGCCCCTAGCGGTCCGCACAGATACGCAGTATTTT. Translated: CASSIDGPLAVRTDTQYF.

J is TRBJ2-3 and V is TRBV19; D call uncertain. The CDR3 is 17 amino acids. V was pared by 5 bases and J by 0 bases, with 18 bases between. The V gene's germline CDR1 is LNHDA and CDR2 SQIVND (reference sequence). The CDR3 DNA is TGTGCCAGTAGTGACCGTGGGCATAGAGCTAGCACAGATACGCAGTATTTT. It encodes CASSDRGHRASTDTQYF.

V is TRBV18 and J is TRBJ1-2; D gene unclear. V shed 6 bases and J shed 6 bases, with 20 bases lying between them. CDR3 length equals 15 residues. CDR1 and CDR2 from the germline V gene are KGHSH and LQKENI. The CDR3 reads CASSSSVLGRHGYTF. CDR3 in DNA: TGTGCCAGCTCCTCCTCGGTGCTGGGGAGGCATGGCTACACCTTC.

This clone was detected a few times. The chain has TRBV7-2 and TRBJ1-2; 9 bases line up with TRBD1. The CDR3 runs to 15 residues. V lost 4 bases to trimming and J lost 1 base; unmatched junction nucleotides: 4. CDR1 and CDR2 from the germline V gene are SGHTA and FQGNSA. For the CDR3, the DNA is TGTGCCAGCAGCTGGGACAGGGCGGGTAACTATGGCTACACCTTC. Translating it yields CASSWDRAGNYGYTF.

The rearrangement uses TRBV28 and TRBJ1-4; D may be TRBD1 (5 bases). V dropped 2 bases and J dropped 6 bases, with 22 bases sitting between them. CDR1 MDHEN and CDR2 SYDVKM come from the germline V gene. The CDR3 runs to 18 residues. The CDR3 sequence: CASSLILGGDLVYEKLFF. CDR3 DNA: TGTGCCAGCAGTTTAATTTTGGGGGGGGACTTGGTATATGAAAAACTGTTTTTT.

The chain employs TRBV4-3 and TRBJ2-3, with D hard to call. Germline CDR1 reads LGHNA; CDR2 reads YSLEER. CDR3 size: 16 residues. Between the trimmed V and J ends, which lost 2 bases and 0 bases, there was a span of 12 bases. CDR3 DNA sequence: TGCGCCAGCAGCCAAAGATGGTTGGCCAGCACAGATACGCAGTATTTT. Its protein is CASSQRWLASTDTQYF.

This chain links TRBV3-1 (or the pseudogene TRBV3-2) with TRBJ1-4, with TRBD1 as a possible D gene (5 bases). The V gene's germline CDR1 is LGHDT and CDR2 YNNKEL (reference sequence). V was cut by 3 bases and J by 0 bases, with 14 bases left in between. The CDR3 has 17 residues. The CDR3 sequence: CASSQAGQSATNEKLFF. CDR3 sequence (DNA): TGTGCCAGCAGCCAGGCGGGGCAGAGTGCAACTAATGAAAAACTGTTTTTT.

This clone showed up just a few times. The chain joins TRBV24-1 to TRBJ1-5; 8 positions agree with TRBD1. The V and J ends lost 0 bases and 0 bases, in that order; junction bases with no gene match: 9. This CDR3 contains 19 residues. The germline CDR1 and CDR2 sequences are KGHDR and SFDVKD. CDR3 in amino acids: CATSDLRRWGQDSNQPQHF. The CDR3 coding sequence is TGTGCCACCAGTGATTTGCGAAGATGGGGACAGGATAGCAATCAGCCCCAGCATTTT.

The genes are TRBV19 and TRBJ2-7; 11 nucleotides align to TRBD1. V dropped 5 bases and J dropped 3; count of bases not matched to a gene: 6. Per the germline V gene, CDR1 is LNHDA and CDR2 is SQIVND (reference sequence). The CDR3 is made up of 15 amino acids. The CDR3 sequence: CASSAPGQGVYEQYF. The DNA for the CDR3 is TGTGCCAGTAGTGCCCCGGGACAGGGGGTCTACGAGCAGTACTTC.

The chain has TRBV18 and TRBJ1-5; 7 nucleotides align to TRBD1. Germline V lookup: CDR1 KGHSH, CDR2 LQKENI. With V trimmed by 6 bases and J by 1 base, 9 bases remained unmatched. CDR3 length: 16 residues. The CDR3 here is CASSRQGGVSNQPQHF. The DNA of the CDR3 is TGTGCCAGCTCCAGACAGGGTGGTGTAAGCAATCAGCCCCAGCATTTT.

This clone has only a few counts. The gene calls are TRBV28 and TRBJ1-4; 8 positions match TRBD1. V trimming: 3 bases; J trimming: 7 bases; junction bases outside the gene matches: 4. The CDR3 is made up of 14 amino acids. Per the germline V gene, CDR1 is MDHEN and CDR2 is SYDVKM. The CDR3 is CASSFGTGGEKLFF. The CDR3 coding sequence is TGTGCCAGCAGTTTTGGTACAGGGGGTGAAAAACTGTTTTTT.

This sequence joins TRBV6-5 and TRBJ2-7, with 8 bases lining up with TRBD2. CDR1 and CDR2 from the germline V gene are MNHEY and SVGAGI. After removal of 6 bases from V and 2 bases from J, the junction contained 3 bases not matched to a gene. The CDR3 contains 13 residues. The CDR3 region has the DNA TGTGCCAGCAGAGCGGGACTAGCCTACGAGCAGTACTTC. The encoded protein is CASRAGLAYEQYF.

V and J are TRBV7-9 and TRBJ2-3; 8 positions match TRBD1. The germline gives CDR1 SEHNR, CDR2 FQNEAQ (reference sequence). The CDR3 extends over 15 amino acids. The ends lost 5 bases at V and 2 bases at J; junction bases unmatched: 6. The CDR3 is CASSPWTGNTDTQYF. CDR3 in DNA: TGTGCCAGCAGCCCCTGGACAGGGAACACAGATACGCAGTATTTT.

The chain has TRBV12-3 or TRBV12-4 and TRBJ1-2; 8 bases match TRBD1. The ends lost 6 bases at V and 5 bases at J; junction bases unmatched: 5. The CDR3 spans 13 residues. This CDR3 reads CASSGRTGYGYTF. The CDR3, as DNA: TGTGCCAGCAGCGGCCGGACAGGGTATGGCTACACCTTC.

As to this clone: Other DNA variants within this sample encode the same CDR3. The V and J genes are TRBV25-1 and TRBJ2-7; 7 bases agree with TRBD1. The CDR3 consists of 13 residues. CDR1 MGHDK and CDR2 SYGVNS come from the germline V gene. Trimming removed 6 bases from V and 3 bases from J; junction bases left unmatched: 5. The CDR3 DNA is TGTGCCAGCAGCCGGGACAGTGGCTACGAGCAGTACTTC. Residues: CASSRDSGYEQYF.

This chain uses TRBV7-2 with TRBJ2-7, with D possibly TRBD2 on 6 matching bases. The ends were cut back, 2 bases at V and 2 bases at J, with 16 bases in the middle. This CDR3 spans 16 amino acids. CDR1 and CDR2 (germline): SGHTA, FQGNSA. The CDR3 is CASSLRGGTYTYEQYF. The CDR3 region has the DNA TGTGCCAGCAGCTTAAGGGGCGGGACTTATACCTACGAGCAGTACTTC. Drawing the rest from reference TRBV7-2 and TRBJ2-7, the complete variable domain is GAGVSQSPSNKVTEKGKDVELRCDPISGHTALYWYRQSLGQGLEFLIYFQGNSAPDKSGLPSDRFSAERTGGSVSTLTIQRTQQEDSAVYLCASSLRGGTYTYEQYFGPGTRLTVT.

V and J are TRBV7-8 and TRBJ1-5; D not resolved. The CDR3 totals 12 residues. Germline CDR1 reads SGHVS; CDR2 reads FQNEAQ. V gave up 5 bases and J gave up 9 bases, with 11 bases separating them. CDR3 protein: CASSGQVLPQHF. In nucleotides, the CDR3 is TGTGCCAGCAGCGGGCAGGTGCTGCCCCAGCATTTT.

V and J are TRBV25-1 and TRBJ1-3; D uncertain. The V gene lost 1 base and the J gene lost 6 bases, with 13 bases spanning the gap. The germline V gene has CDR1 MGHDK and CDR2 SYGVNS. The CDR3 has 15 residues. CDR3 loop: CASSESKPAENTIYF. The CDR3 nucleotides read TGTGCCAGCAGTGAATCTAAACCCGCGGAAAACACCATATATTTT.

The chain links TRBV19 to TRBJ2-7, with 15 bases fitting TRBD2. CDR1 LNHDA and CDR2 SQIVND come from the germline V gene (reference sequence). Trimming removed 3 bases from V and 0 bases from J; junction bases left unmatched: 9. This CDR3 contains 19 residues. In nucleotides, the CDR3 is TGTGCCAGTAGTATCCTGTGGGGACTAGCGGGAGGAAGCTCCTACGAGCAGTACTTC. Its translation is CASSILWGLAGGSSYEQYF.

This chain joins TRBV27 and TRBJ1-4; D not resolved. This CDR3 contains 14 residues. With 5 bases removed from V and 6 bases from J, the gap between germline ends came to 13 bases. CDR1 MNHEY and CDR2 SMNVEV come from the germline V gene (reference sequence). The CDR3 sequence: CASSQRLGDEKLFF. CDR3 bases: TGTGCCAGCAGTCAAAGGTTGGGCGATGAAAAACTGTTTTTT.